This paragraph covers one T cell receptor (beta chain) sequence. Its target is not known. Trimming took 6 bases from V and 7 from J; bases not matched to a gene: 12. The germline V gene encodes CDR1 MNHNY and CDR2 SVGAGI (reference sequence). CDR3 size: 14 residues. Isolated RNA was reverse transcribed in full, so expressed TCRB transcripts were sequenced. Using immunoSEQ multiplex PCR, the repertoire was profiled, and TCRdb retains in-frame clones only, with some absent. Of approximately 170,000 clones in the sample, less than 9.5% were seen once. This record comes from a study of beta chain features in type 1 diabetes. Study-level points and caveats: A closer apparent resemblance between naive, central memory and Treg TCRB repertoires was seen in patients than in healthy donors. In every one of the four CD4+ subsets, TCRB CDR3s were moderately but significantly shorter in Type 1 diabetes patients.

The sample consisted of central memory CD4+ T cells from blood. The gene calls are TRBV6-6 and TRBJ2-7; 7 bases align to TRBD2. This TCR was recovered from a woman aged 40 to 55 with type 1 diabetes. The CDR3 sequence: CASRGGNPWGEQYF. CDR3 nucleotides: TGTGCCAGCAGGGGAGGGAACCCATGGGGGGAGCAGTACTTC.